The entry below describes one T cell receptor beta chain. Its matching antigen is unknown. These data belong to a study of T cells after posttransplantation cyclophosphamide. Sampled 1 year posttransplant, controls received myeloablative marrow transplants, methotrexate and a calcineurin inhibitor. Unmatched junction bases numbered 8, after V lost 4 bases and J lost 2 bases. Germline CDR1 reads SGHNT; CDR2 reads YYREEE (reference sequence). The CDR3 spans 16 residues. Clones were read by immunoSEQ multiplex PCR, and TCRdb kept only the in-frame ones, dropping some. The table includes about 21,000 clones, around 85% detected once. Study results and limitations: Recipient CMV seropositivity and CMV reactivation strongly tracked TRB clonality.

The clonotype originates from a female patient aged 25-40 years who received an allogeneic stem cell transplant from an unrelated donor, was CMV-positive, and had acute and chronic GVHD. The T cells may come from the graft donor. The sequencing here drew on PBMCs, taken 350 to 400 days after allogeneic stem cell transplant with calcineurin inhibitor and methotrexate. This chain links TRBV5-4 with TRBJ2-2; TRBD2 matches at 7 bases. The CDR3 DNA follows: TGTGCCAGCAGCACCCCTGGGGGGGGAAACACCGGGGAGCTGTTTTTT. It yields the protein CASSTPGGGNTGELFF.